The 6 T cell receptor beta chains below were found in one sample sequenced in a study of shared clonotypes between healthy human individuals. Repertoires were generated with immunoSEQ multiplex PCR, while TCRdb's copy carries only in-frame clones and drops some. The top ten hold approximately 1.5% of the sample, which has nearly 1 million clones, more than 75% seen once. Material: memory CD4+ T cells sorted from blood. Sample subset: CD45RA-negative fraction. These receptors all come from a man aged 18 to 30 in good health.

The sample holds one count of this clone. The V call is TRBV7-2, the J call TRBJ1-3; D possibly corresponds to TRBD1 (5 bases). This CDR3 contains 15 residues. Trimming cost V 5 bases and J 4 bases, with 15 bases left between them. From germline, CDR1 is SGHTA and CDR2 FQGNSA. CDR3 amino acids: CASSEGPGRGNTIYF. CDR3 sequence (DNA): TGTGCCAGCAGCGAGGGGCCTGGGCGGGGAAACACCATATATTTT.

The chain recombines TRBV6-5 with TRBJ1-5; D is undetermined. Trimming left V 4 bases short and J 6 bases short, with 7 bases between. There are 12 residues in the CDR3. Per germline, CDR1 MNHEY and CDR2 SVGAGI. CDR3 region: CASSSPRQPQHF. The CDR3 bases are TGTGCCAGCAGTTCCCCTCGTCAGCCCCAGCATTTT.

The gene calls are TRBV30 and TRBJ1-6, with D uncertain. Between the trimmed V and J ends, which lost 0 bases and 9 bases, there was a span of 18 bases. The CDR3 runs to 16 residues. Germline-derived CDR1 and CDR2 are GTSNPN and SVGIG (reference sequence). Here the CDR3 reads CAWSVSPTARGSPLHF. DNA for the CDR3: TGTGCCTGGAGTGTATCCCCGACGGCACGAGGTTCACCCCTCCACTTT.

This rearrangement joins TRBV7-2 to TRBJ2-2, with 9 positions matching TRBD2. After removal of 2 bases from V and 5 bases from J, the junction contained 6 bases not matched to a gene. Germline-derived CDR1 and CDR2 are SGHTA and FQGNSA. The CDR3 is 16 amino acids. The DNA for the CDR3 is TGTGCCAGCAGCTTACGGCGGGAGGGGAGGACCGGGGAGCTGTTTTTT. Translating it yields CASSLRREGRTGELFF.

This clone appeared once. The chain carries TRBV11-2 and TRBJ2-1; a weak D match, TRBD2 (6 bases). V was pared by 5 bases and J by 5 bases, with 19 bases between. The length of the CDR3 is 16 residues. Germline assignment: CDR1 SGHAT and CDR2 FQNNGV. The CDR3 loop is CASSAQSGAGDNEQFF. CDR3 in DNA: TGTGCCAGCAGCGCCCAATCGGGAGCGGGTGACAATGAGCAGTTCTTC.

The sample holds one count of this clone. This sample includes further DNA sequences coding for the same CDR3. This chain uses TRBV9 with TRBJ2-1; the D gene is possibly TRBD2 (6 bases). Trimming took off 3 bases at V and 4 bases at J, with 11 bases between the two ends. The CDR3 covers 14 residues. The germline V gene has CDR1 SGDLS and CDR2 YYNGEE. The CDR3 region is CASSAGTSYNEQFF. The CDR3 nucleotides are TGTGCCAGCAGCGCCGGGACTTCGTACAATGAGCAGTTCTTC.